The 20 T cell receptor beta chains below come from one sample, sequenced in a study of cytomegalovirus exposure and HLA in healthy donors. PCR employed 60 Vbeta and 13 Jbeta primers. The method was immunoSEQ multiplex PCR; TCRdb's version includes in-frame clones alone and lacks a portion of them. Altogether 150,000 to 200,000 clones are present, 75% to 85% being singletons, with the ten largest covering over 5%. The sequencing sample was made of PBMCs. The receptor set was obtained from a woman in her forties or fifties in good health and CMV-seropositive.

The chain employs TRBV7-2 and TRBJ1-2, with no clear D. The V gene lost 1 base and the J gene lost 1 base, with 19 bases spanning the gap. There are 18 residues in the CDR3. The germline gives CDR1 SGHTA, CDR2 FQGNSA. The CDR3 nucleotides are TGTGCCAGCAGCTTAGATGAGGGTGTGCTCGTAGGTAACTATGGCTACACCTTC. It is translated as CASSLDEGVLVGNYGYTF.

V usage is TRBV10-3 and J usage is TRBJ2-5; D is unclear. V lost 4 bases and J 1 base, leaving 7 bases between the germline ends. The CDR3 consists of 13 residues. CDR1 is ENHRY, CDR2 SYGVKD, per germline. The CDR3 is CAISGTIQETQYF. CDR3 nucleotides: TGTGCCATCAGTGGTACAATCCAAGAGACCCAGTACTTC.

In regard to this clone: The sample contains more than one DNA sequence encoding this CDR3. The CDR3 DNA is TGTGCCAGCAGTTCCGGACAGGGCACGTACGAGCAGTACTTC. Its translation: CASSSGQGTYEQYF. The chain employs TRBV6-5 and TRBJ2-7; the match to TRBD1 covers 8 bases. Per the germline V gene, CDR1 is MNHEY and CDR2 is SVGAGI. This CDR3 has 14 amino acids. The V segment lost 4 bases and the J segment 4 bases; nucleotides outside the gene matches: 6.

This clone has a handful of counts. The chain employs TRBV7-8 and TRBJ2-7; D gene unclear. The germline V gene has CDR1 SGHVS and CDR2 FQNEAQ. CDR3 length equals 11 residues. The germline V and J ends were trimmed by 5 bases and 6 bases, with 8 bases remaining between them. This CDR3 is CASSMAREQYF. The CDR3, as DNA: TGTGCCAGCAGCATGGCCCGCGAGCAGTACTTC.

This chain links TRBV5-5 with TRBJ1-5; D remains ambiguous. Germline CDR1 reads SGHKS; CDR2 reads YYEKEE (reference sequence). The CDR3 covers 16 residues. The V gene lost 1 base and the J gene lost 0 bases, with 11 bases spanning the gap. CDR3 coding DNA: TGTGCCAGCAGCTTGTTACCGAGCCCTAGCAATCAGCCCCAGCATTTT. Translated: CASSLLPSPSNQPQHF. Combining the CDR3 with reference TRBV5-5 and TRBJ1-5 gives the whole variable domain DAGVTQSPTHLIKTRGQQVTLRCSPISGHKSVSWYQQVLGQGPQFIFQYYEKEERGRGNFPDRFSARQFPNYSSELNVNALLLGDSALYLCASSLLPSPSNQPQHFGDGTRLSIL.

This clone was recorded once. This chain uses TRBV15 with TRBJ1-4, with D perhaps matching TRBD1 (6 bases). The CDR3 has 16 residues. V lost 0 bases and J 7 bases, leaving 15 bases between the germline ends. From germline, CDR1 is LNHNV and CDR2 YYDKDF (reference sequence). Here the CDR3 reads CATSRDWGGQGEKLFF. The CDR3 DNA sequence: TGTGCCACCAGCAGAGATTGGGGGGGCCAGGGTGAAAAACTGTTTTTT.

The chain employs TRBV28 and TRBJ1-4, with D tentatively TRBD1 (5 bases). V dropped 6 bases and J dropped 7 bases, with 21 bases sitting between them. Germline lookup yields CDR1 MDHEN and CDR2 SYDVKM. This CDR3 is built from 16 residues. In DNA form, the CDR3 reads TGTGCCAGCAGCACCCCGGGGCAGGCCGGGAGTGAAAAACTGTTTTTT. This translates into CASSTPGQAGSEKLFF.

The rearrangement joins TRBV10-3 to TRBJ2-1; a weak D match, TRBD2 (6 bases). This CDR3 is built from 16 residues. Trimming removed 5 bases from V and 0 bases from J, with 14 bases in between. From germline, CDR1 is ENHRY and CDR2 SYGVKD. For the CDR3, the DNA is TGTGCCATCAGTCCCGGGACTCTGAGCTCCTACAATGAGCAGTTCTTC. Its translation: CAISPGTLSSYNEQFF.

This clone was detected only a few times. The V call is TRBV6-6, the J call TRBJ2-2, with D maybe TRBD2 (6 bases). Germline V gene sequence: CDR1 MNHNY, CDR2 SVGAGI (reference sequence). The CDR3 length is 14 residues. V lost 7 bases and J lost 7, with 16 bases in between. In DNA form, the CDR3 reads TGTGCCAGCACCTTCACGGGGGTGATCGGGGAGCTGTTTTTT. Translating it yields CASTFTGVIGELFF.

This rearrangement joins TRBV9 to TRBJ1-2; TRBD1 is a possible D gene (5 bases). Germline V CDR1 and CDR2: SGDLS, YYNGEE. The V end was cut by 3 bases, the J end by 4 bases, with 10 bases between. The CDR3 is 13 residues long. The chain's CDR3 is CASSARDGYGYTF. DNA for the CDR3: TGTGCCAGCAGCGCGCGGGACGGCTATGGCTACACCTTC.

This sequence joins TRBV28 and TRBJ2-5, with D possibly being TRBD1 (5 bases). Germline CDR1 MDHEN, CDR2 SYDVKM. Trimming removed 4 bases from V and 1 base from J, with 13 bases in between. The CDR3 has 15 residues. The CDR3 is CASSWGLAAQETQYF. The CDR3 DNA sequence: TGTGCCAGCAGTTGGGGCTTGGCGGCCCAAGAGACCCAGTACTTC.

This clone appeared a single time. The V call is TRBV19, the J call TRBJ1-5; 9 nucleotides line up with TRBD1. CDR1 is LNHDA, CDR2 SQIVND, per germline (reference sequence). V was pared by 7 bases and J by 4 bases, with 8 bases of the junction left unmatched. The CDR3 runs 15 residues. CDR3 loop: CASNPGTGPNQPQHF. The CDR3, as DNA: TGTGCCAGTAACCCAGGGACAGGGCCTAATCAGCCCCAGCATTTT.

The chain recombines TRBV7-2 with TRBJ1-5; D is unclear. V was pared by 6 bases and J by 7 bases, with 10 bases between. The CDR3 runs to 12 residues. The germline gives CDR1 SGHTA, CDR2 FQGNSA. CDR3 sequence (DNA): TGTGCCAGCAGTCTACCTAGGCAGCCCCAGCATTTT. Protein product: CASSLPRQPQHF.

DNA for the CDR3: TGTGCCAGCAGTCCTTCGGCCGGGGAGCTGTTTTTT. Its protein product is CASSPSAGELFF. The chain links TRBV6-5 to TRBJ2-2; D is ambiguous. This CDR3 has 12 residues. The V and J ends lost 5 bases and 6 bases respectively, with 7 bases between them. CDR1 is MNHEY, CDR2 SVGAGI, per germline.

The J gene is TRBJ1-5, the V gene TRBV28, with TRBD1 identical over 9 bases. Germline CDR1 and CDR2: MDHEN and SYDVKM. With V trimmed by 8 bases and J by 7 bases, 3 bases remained unmatched. The CDR3 runs to 12 residues. CDR3 amino acids: CASRQGGQPQHF. CDR3 DNA sequence: TGTGCCAGCCGACAGGGGGGCCAGCCCCAGCATTTT.

V usage is TRBV10-1 and J usage is TRBJ1-2; D may be TRBD1 (6 bases). In germline, CDR1 is WNHNN, CDR2 SYGVQD (reference sequence). The CDR3 contains 15 residues. Trimming shortened V by 10 bases and J by 4 bases, and 22 bases separated the two germline ends. CDR3 sequence (DNA): TGCGCCACCCCTGCTGGGGGGGGCGAAGGCTATGGCTACACCTTC. It specifies CATPAGGGEGYGYTF.

The rearrangement uses TRBV30 and TRBJ1-4, with D hard to call. The V gene's germline CDR1 is GTSNPN and CDR2 SVGIG (reference sequence). Deletions cut 0 bases from V and 0 bases from J, with 8 bases between. The CDR3 length is 15 residues. The CDR3 DNA is TGTGCCTGGAGTGTACGAGGAGCAACTAATGAAAAACTGTTTTTT. This gives the protein CAWSVRGATNEKLFF.

V gene TRBV25-1 combines with J gene TRBJ2-7; TRBD2 is a possible D gene (6 bases). The CDR3 runs 14 residues. Per the germline V gene, CDR1 is MGHDK and CDR2 is SYGVNS. V lost 6 bases, J lost 2 bases, and 14 bases lay in between. The CDR3 loop reads CASSLAHLPYEQYF. The CDR3, as DNA: TGTGCCAGCAGCCTAGCGCACCTTCCCTACGAGCAGTACTTC.

This chain connects TRBV28 to TRBJ2-1, with TRBD2 matching over 11 bases. This CDR3 comprises 14 residues. J gave up 7 bases and V 6 bases, and 5 bases lay outside the gene matches. Looked up from germline, CDR1 is MDHEN and CDR2 is SYDVKM. As DNA, the CDR3 is TGTGCCAGCAGACTAGCGGGAGTTTTAAATGAGCAGTTCTTC. Its translation is CASRLAGVLNEQFF. The variable domain in full, completed from reference TRBV28 and TRBJ2-1, reads DVKVTQSSRYLVKRTGEKVFLECVQDMDHENMFWYRQDPGLGLRLIYFSYDVKMKEKGDIPEGYSVSREKKERFSLILESASTNQTSMYLCASRLAGVLNEQFFGPGTRLTVL.

The gene calls are TRBV28 and TRBJ1-2, with TRBD1 matching over 7 bases. V gave up 4 bases and J gave up 6 bases; unmatched junction bases: 14. This CDR3 is 16 amino acids long. The germline V gene has CDR1 MDHEN and CDR2 SYDVKM. The CDR3 protein is CASSSVGQHRIHGYTF. The CDR3 coding sequence is TGTGCCAGCAGTTCCGTGGGACAGCACCGAATTCATGGCTACACCTTC.